The entry that follows covers one T cell receptor (beta chain) sequence. The data originate from a study of CD8 T cells in Susac syndrome. The T cells that were sequenced for TCR beta were CD8+ and CD4+ cells from blood. Controls matched for sex and age were healthy donors. The V end lost 10 bases, the J end lost 6 bases, and 12 bases lay between the germline ends. This CDR3 contains 11 residues. From germline, CDR1 is MNHNY and CDR2 SVGAGI (reference sequence). When the RNA was reverse transcribed, random hexamers were used with an input of about 0.5 to 1 ug. TCRdb called the immunoSEQ multiplex PCR reads again in MiXCR, with one record for every CDR3 protein. Of about 150,000 distinct CDR3 sequences in the sample, about 90% were seen once.

The sample comprised CD4+ T cells from PBMCs. The gene calls are TRBV6-6 and TRBJ2-5, with D possibly matching TRBD1 (6 bases). This TCR derives from a human donor in good health. CDR3 residues: CATGTSKTQYF. CDR3 DNA sequence: TGTGCCACCGGGACATCGAAGACCCAGTACTTC.